This TCR beta chain was captured in a study of T cells after yellow fever vaccination. The CDR3 has 17 amino acids. J gave up 4 bases and V 0 bases, and 8 bases lay outside the gene matches. CDR1 is KGHDR, CDR2 SFDVKD, per germline. TCRdb independently ran MiXCR on the 5' RACE reads; one entry per CDR3 protein. The sample has hundreds of thousands of distinct CDR3 sequences, less than 15% seen once. The clonotype was recovered from a man between 25 and 39 years old who received the YFV17D yellow fever vaccine. Sequenced here: PBMCs, sampled on the day of the yellow fever booster vaccination. The chain is built from TRBV24-1 and TRBJ2-1; 7 bases agree with TRBD2. Here the CDR3 DNA reads TGTGCCACCAGTGATTTGAAGGCTAGCGGAGGTTACAATGAGCAGTTCTTC. Translation gives CATSDLKASGGYNEQFF.